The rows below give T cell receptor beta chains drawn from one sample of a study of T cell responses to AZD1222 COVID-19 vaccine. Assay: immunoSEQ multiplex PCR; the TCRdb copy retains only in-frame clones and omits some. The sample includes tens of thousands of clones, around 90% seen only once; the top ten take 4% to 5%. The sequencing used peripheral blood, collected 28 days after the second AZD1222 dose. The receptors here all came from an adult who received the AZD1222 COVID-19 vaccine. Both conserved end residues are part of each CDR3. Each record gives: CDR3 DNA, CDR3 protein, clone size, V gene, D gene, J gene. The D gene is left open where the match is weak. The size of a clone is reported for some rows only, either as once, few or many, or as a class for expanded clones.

cdr3_nt: TGTGCCAGCAGCCCAGGGCAGACCAGCAATCAGCCCCAGCATTTT
cdr3_aa: CASSPGQTSNQPQHF
clone_size: -
v_call: TRBV6-5
d_call: -
j_call: TRBJ1-5

cdr3_nt: TGTGCCAGCAGTGTTGGACAGGGTAATTCACCCCTCCACTTT
cdr3_aa: CASSVGQGNSPLHF
clone_size: -
v_call: TRBV2
d_call: TRBD1
j_call: TRBJ1-6

cdr3_nt: TGTGCCAGCAGCTCCGGGACAGTGAACACCGGGGAGCTGTTTTTT
cdr3_aa: CASSSGTVNTGELFF
clone_size: -
v_call: TRBV11-2
d_call: TRBD1
j_call: TRBJ2-2

cdr3_nt: TGTGCCAGCAGTGGGCGGACAGGATTCCAAGAGACCCAGTACTTC
cdr3_aa: CASSGRTGFQETQYF
clone_size: -
v_call: TRBV6-1
d_call: TRBD1
j_call: TRBJ2-5

cdr3_nt: TGCGCCAGCAGCTTGGATTGGTCAGGGGGATCCTACAATGAGCAGTTCTTC
cdr3_aa: CASSLDWSGGSYNEQFF
clone_size: -
v_call: TRBV5-1
d_call: TRBD1
j_call: TRBJ2-1

cdr3_nt: TGTGCCAGCAGGTTGCAGGGGAGTGAAAAACTGTTTTTT
cdr3_aa: CASRLQGSEKLFF
clone_size: -
v_call: TRBV6-5
d_call: -
j_call: TRBJ1-4

cdr3_nt: TGTGCCAGCAGCTTGGGGACGGGACCGAACACTGAAGCTTTCTTT
cdr3_aa: CASSLGTGPNTEAFF
clone_size: -
v_call: TRBV7-3
d_call: -
j_call: TRBJ1-1

cdr3_nt: TGTGCCAGCAGCTTGAGGGTACAGACCTCCACAGATACGCAGTATTTT
cdr3_aa: CASSLRVQTSTDTQYF
clone_size: -
v_call: TRBV5-4
d_call: -
j_call: TRBJ2-3

cdr3_nt: TGTGCCATCAGTGATTTGGGGGATTCATCACCCCTCCACTTT
cdr3_aa: CAISDLGDSSPLHF
clone_size: -
v_call: TRBV10-3
d_call: -
j_call: TRBJ1-6

cdr3_nt: TGTGCCAGCAGCGTAGGCAGGAGCTCTGGAAACACCATATATTTT
cdr3_aa: CASSVGRSSGNTIYF
clone_size: -
v_call: TRBV9
d_call: -
j_call: TRBJ1-3

cdr3_nt: TGCGCCAGCAGTGAGTCGAACGGACGGAACACTGAAGCTTTCTTT
cdr3_aa: CASSESNGRNTEAFF
clone_size: -
v_call: TRBV10-2
d_call: -
j_call: TRBJ1-1

cdr3_nt: TGTGCCAGCAGTGAGATGGGACAGAATCAGCCCCAGCATTTT
cdr3_aa: CASSEMGQNQPQHF
clone_size: -
v_call: TRBV2
d_call: TRBD1
j_call: TRBJ1-5

cdr3_nt: TGTGCCAGCAGCCCGACAGGACTGAACACTGAAGCTTTCTTT
cdr3_aa: CASSPTGLNTEAFF
clone_size: -
v_call: TRBV6-4
d_call: -
j_call: TRBJ1-1

cdr3_nt: TGTGCCAGCAGCTTCCCTAGCGGGGGGAGATTTGCAGATACGCAGTATTTT
cdr3_aa: CASSFPSGGRFADTQYF
clone_size: few
v_call: TRBV5-4
d_call: TRBD2
j_call: TRBJ2-3

cdr3_nt: TGTGCCAGCAGCAAAGGCCTACAGGGGGGAGACGAAAAACTGTTTTTT
cdr3_aa: CASSKGLQGGDEKLFF
clone_size: -
v_call: TRBV3-1/TRBV3-2
d_call: TRBD1
j_call: TRBJ1-4

cdr3_nt: TGTGCCAGCCAGGACAGATTGAACACTGAAGCTTTCTTT
cdr3_aa: CASQDRLNTEAFF
clone_size: few
v_call: TRBV19
d_call: -
j_call: TRBJ1-1

cdr3_nt: TGTGCCAGCAGTCCCCGGGTAGGGAGCAATCAGCCCCAGCATTTT
cdr3_aa: CASSPRVGSNQPQHF
clone_size: -
v_call: TRBV2
d_call: -
j_call: TRBJ1-5

cdr3_nt: TGTGCCAGCAGCTCGACAGGGAAGGGTTCACCCCTCCACTTT
cdr3_aa: CASSSTGKGSPLHF
clone_size: -
v_call: TRBV7-2
d_call: TRBD1
j_call: TRBJ1-6

cdr3_nt: TGTGCCAGCAGCGAAGGACAGTATAATTCACCCCTCCACTTT
cdr3_aa: CASSEGQYNSPLHF
clone_size: -
v_call: TRBV7-9
d_call: -
j_call: TRBJ1-6

cdr3_nt: TGTGCCAGCAGCCAAAGCAACACTGAAGCTTTCTTT
cdr3_aa: CASSQSNTEAFF
clone_size: -
v_call: TRBV3-1/TRBV3-2
d_call: -
j_call: TRBJ1-1

cdr3_nt: -
cdr3_aa: CASSKAFVGQGAPGNTIYF
clone_size: -
v_call: TRBV21-1
d_call: -
j_call: TRBJ1-3

cdr3_nt: TGTGCCAGCAGTATAGGACAGCCTCGGGGGGCCAACGTCCTGACTTTC
cdr3_aa: CASSIGQPRGANVLTF
clone_size: once
v_call: TRBV7-9
d_call: -
j_call: TRBJ2-6

cdr3_nt: TGTGCCAGCCCAAACAGGGGGACCGGGGAGCTGTTTTTT
cdr3_aa: CASPNRGTGELFF
clone_size: -
v_call: TRBV18
d_call: TRBD1
j_call: TRBJ2-2

cdr3_nt: TGTGCCAGCAGTTCGGGAGGAGGGCGCACTGAAGCTTTCTTT
cdr3_aa: CASSSGGGRTEAFF
clone_size: once
v_call: TRBV6-5
d_call: -
j_call: TRBJ1-1

cdr3_nt: TGCGCCAGCAGCCCGGGACGGTCTGGGGCCAACGTCCTGACTTTC
cdr3_aa: CASSPGRSGANVLTF
clone_size: -
v_call: TRBV5-1
d_call: -
j_call: TRBJ2-6

cdr3_nt: TGTGCCAGCAGCTTAAGGAGCTCTGGGGCCAACGTCCTGACTTTC
cdr3_aa: CASSLRSSGANVLTF
clone_size: -
v_call: TRBV7-6
d_call: -
j_call: TRBJ2-6

cdr3_nt: TGTGCCACCAGTGATGGGACTAGCGGGGGGGAAACGCAGTATTTT
cdr3_aa: CATSDGTSGGETQYF
clone_size: once
v_call: TRBV24-1
d_call: TRBD2
j_call: TRBJ2-3

cdr3_nt: TGTGCCAGCAGGAGGTCCCAGAGCACAGCTTTCTTT
cdr3_aa: CASRRSQSTAFF
clone_size: -
v_call: TRBV2
d_call: -
j_call: TRBJ1-1

cdr3_nt: TGTGCCAGTAGTCACCTTAGCGGGGGTAGCACAGATACGCAGTATTTT
cdr3_aa: CASSHLSGGSTDTQYF
clone_size: -
v_call: TRBV19
d_call: TRBD2
j_call: TRBJ2-3

cdr3_nt: TGCGCCAGCAGCTTGACCCGGGACAGGGGGCGGTTGGGCACTGAAGCTTTCTTT
cdr3_aa: CASSLTRDRGRLGTEAFF
clone_size: -
v_call: TRBV5-1
d_call: TRBD1
j_call: TRBJ1-1

cdr3_nt: TGTGCCAGCAGAACCGGGACAGGGAATTCACCCCTCCACTTT
cdr3_aa: CASRTGTGNSPLHF
clone_size: -
v_call: TRBV6-5
d_call: TRBD1
j_call: TRBJ1-6

cdr3_nt: TGTGCCAGCGAAAGCCGGGACAGGGGGCTGGGTAACATTCAGTACTTC
cdr3_aa: CASESRDRGLGNIQYF
clone_size: -
v_call: TRBV7-8
d_call: TRBD1
j_call: TRBJ2-4

cdr3_nt: TGTGCCACCAGCAGCCTACAGGGTAACACTGAAGCTTTCTTT
cdr3_aa: CATSSLQGNTEAFF
clone_size: -
v_call: TRBV15
d_call: -
j_call: TRBJ1-1

cdr3_nt: TGTGCCAGCAGTCCCTACGGGGGACAGGGGATCACCGGGGAGCTGTTTTTT
cdr3_aa: CASSPYGGQGITGELFF
clone_size: -
v_call: TRBV6-6
d_call: TRBD1
j_call: TRBJ2-2

cdr3_nt: TGCGCCAGCAGCTTGGATCCCACGGTCTCCTCTGGAAACACCATATATTTT
cdr3_aa: CASSLDPTVSSGNTIYF
clone_size: -
v_call: TRBV5-1
d_call: -
j_call: TRBJ1-3

cdr3_nt: TGTGCCAGCAGAATACGCACAGGGGGCAATCAGCCCCAGCATTTT
cdr3_aa: CASRIRTGGNQPQHF
clone_size: -
v_call: TRBV28
d_call: TRBD1
j_call: TRBJ1-5

cdr3_nt: TGTGCCAGCAGCCAAGGCGGGGGGGCCCACAATGAGCAGTTCTTC
cdr3_aa: CASSQGGGAHNEQFF
clone_size: -
v_call: TRBV3-1/TRBV3-2
d_call: TRBD2
j_call: TRBJ2-1

cdr3_nt: TGCGCCAGCAGCTTGGGGGGGACTAGCGGACACACAGATACGCAGTATTTT
cdr3_aa: CASSLGGTSGHTDTQYF
clone_size: -
v_call: TRBV5-1
d_call: TRBD2
j_call: TRBJ2-3

cdr3_nt: TGTGCCATCAGTCAGACCGTGGATGAGCAGTTCTTC
cdr3_aa: CAISQTVDEQFF
clone_size: -
v_call: TRBV10-3
d_call: -
j_call: TRBJ2-1

cdr3_nt: TGTGCCAGCAGCCAACAGGAGAGGGAGCTGTTTTTT
cdr3_aa: CASSQQERELFF
clone_size: -
v_call: TRBV3-1/TRBV3-2
d_call: -
j_call: TRBJ2-2